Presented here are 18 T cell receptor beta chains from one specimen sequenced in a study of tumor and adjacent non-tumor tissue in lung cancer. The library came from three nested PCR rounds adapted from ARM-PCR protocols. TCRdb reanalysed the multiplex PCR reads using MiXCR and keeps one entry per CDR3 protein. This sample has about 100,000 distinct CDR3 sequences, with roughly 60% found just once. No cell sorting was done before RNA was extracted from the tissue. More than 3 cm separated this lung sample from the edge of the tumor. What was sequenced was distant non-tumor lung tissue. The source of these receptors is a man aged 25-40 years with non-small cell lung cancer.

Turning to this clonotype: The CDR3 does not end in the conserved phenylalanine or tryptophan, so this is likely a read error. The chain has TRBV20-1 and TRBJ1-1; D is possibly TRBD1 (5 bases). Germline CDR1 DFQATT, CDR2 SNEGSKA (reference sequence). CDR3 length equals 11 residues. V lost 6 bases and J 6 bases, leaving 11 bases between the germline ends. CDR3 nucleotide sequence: TGCAGTGCCGCGGCGGGGCCTGAAGCTTTCTAT. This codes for CSAAAGPEAFY.

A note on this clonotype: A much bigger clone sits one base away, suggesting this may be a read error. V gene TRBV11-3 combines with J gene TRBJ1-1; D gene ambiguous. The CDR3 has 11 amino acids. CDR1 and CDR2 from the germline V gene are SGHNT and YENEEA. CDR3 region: CASNLDTEALF. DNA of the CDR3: TGTGCCAGCAACTTAGACACTGAAGCTCTCTTT.

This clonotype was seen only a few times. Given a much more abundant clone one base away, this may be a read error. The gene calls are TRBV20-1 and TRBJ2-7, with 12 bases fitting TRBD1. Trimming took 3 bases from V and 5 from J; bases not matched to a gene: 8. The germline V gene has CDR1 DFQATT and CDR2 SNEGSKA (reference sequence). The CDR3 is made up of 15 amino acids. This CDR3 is CSASGTGGHLNEQYF. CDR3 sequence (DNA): TGCAGTGCTAGTGGGACAGGGGGCCATTTAAACGAGCAGTACTTC.

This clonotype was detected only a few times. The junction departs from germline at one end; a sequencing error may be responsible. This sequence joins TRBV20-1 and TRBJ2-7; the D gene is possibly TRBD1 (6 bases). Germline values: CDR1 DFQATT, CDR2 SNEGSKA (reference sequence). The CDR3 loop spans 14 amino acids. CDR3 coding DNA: TGCAGTGTCCCGGGACAAGGGGTCTCCTACGACCAGTACTTC. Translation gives CSVPGQGVSYDQYF.

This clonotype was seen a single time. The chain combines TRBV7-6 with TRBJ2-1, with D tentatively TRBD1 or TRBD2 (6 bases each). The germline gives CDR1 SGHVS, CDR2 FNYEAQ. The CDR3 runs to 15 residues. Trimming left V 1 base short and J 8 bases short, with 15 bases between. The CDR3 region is CASSLDGRGRDEQFF. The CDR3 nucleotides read TGTGCCAGCAGCTTAGATGGCCGGGGGCGCGATGAGCAGTTCTTC.

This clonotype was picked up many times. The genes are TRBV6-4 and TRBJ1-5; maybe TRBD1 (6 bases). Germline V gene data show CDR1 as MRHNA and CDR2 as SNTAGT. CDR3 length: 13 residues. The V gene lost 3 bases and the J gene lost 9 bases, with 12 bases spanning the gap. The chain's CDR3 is CASSESGGRPQHF. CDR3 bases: TGTGCCAGCAGTGAGTCGGGGGGGCGGCCCCAGCATTTT.

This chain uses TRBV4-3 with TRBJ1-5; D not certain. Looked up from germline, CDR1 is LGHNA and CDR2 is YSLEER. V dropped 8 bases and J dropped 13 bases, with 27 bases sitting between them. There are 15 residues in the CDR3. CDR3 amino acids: CASGRQVHSNQSQHF. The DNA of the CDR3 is TGCGCCAGCGGCCGCCAGGTACATAGTAATCAGTCACAGCATTTT.

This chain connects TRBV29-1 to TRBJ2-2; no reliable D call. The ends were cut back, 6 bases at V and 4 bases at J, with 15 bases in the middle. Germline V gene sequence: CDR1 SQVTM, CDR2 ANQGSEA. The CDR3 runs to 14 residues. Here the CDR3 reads CSVDGVGFTGELFF. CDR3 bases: TGCAGCGTAGATGGAGTGGGCTTCACCGGGGAGCTGTTTTTT.

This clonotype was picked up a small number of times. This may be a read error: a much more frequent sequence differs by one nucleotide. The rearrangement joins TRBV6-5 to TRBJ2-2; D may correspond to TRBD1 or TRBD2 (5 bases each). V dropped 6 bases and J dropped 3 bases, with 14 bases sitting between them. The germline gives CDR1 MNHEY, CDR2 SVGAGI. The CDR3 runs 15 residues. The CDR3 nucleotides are TGTGCCAGCAGCCCGATGGGGGTAGACACCGGGGAGCTGTTTTTT. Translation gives CASSPMGVDTGELFF.

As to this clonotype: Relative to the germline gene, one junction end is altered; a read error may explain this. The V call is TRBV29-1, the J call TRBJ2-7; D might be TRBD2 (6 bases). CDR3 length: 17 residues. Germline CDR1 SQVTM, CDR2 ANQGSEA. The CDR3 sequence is CSIDSPDGIRGGYEQYF. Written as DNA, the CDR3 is TGCAGCATTGATTCGCCCGACGGAATAAGGGGAGGCTACGAGCAGTACTTC.

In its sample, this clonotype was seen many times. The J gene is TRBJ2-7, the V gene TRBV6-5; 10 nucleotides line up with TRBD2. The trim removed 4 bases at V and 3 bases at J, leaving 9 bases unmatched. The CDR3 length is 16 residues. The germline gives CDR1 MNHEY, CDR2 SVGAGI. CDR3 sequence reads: CASSSLSSGGRYEQYF. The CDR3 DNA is TGTGCCAGCAGTTCCTTGTCTAGCGGGGGCCGCTACGAGCAGTACTTC.

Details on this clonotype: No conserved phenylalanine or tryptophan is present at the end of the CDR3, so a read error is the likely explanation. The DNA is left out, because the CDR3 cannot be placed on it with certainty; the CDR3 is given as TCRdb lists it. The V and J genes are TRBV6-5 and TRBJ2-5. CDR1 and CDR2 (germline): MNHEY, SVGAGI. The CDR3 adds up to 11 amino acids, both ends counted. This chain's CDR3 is CASSLYETQYL.

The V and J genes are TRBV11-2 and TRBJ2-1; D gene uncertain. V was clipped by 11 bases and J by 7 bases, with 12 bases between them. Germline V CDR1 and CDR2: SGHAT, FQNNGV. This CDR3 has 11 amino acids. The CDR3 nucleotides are TGTGCCTGTACCAGGAGAAATGAGCAGTTCTTC. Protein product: CACTRRNEQFF.

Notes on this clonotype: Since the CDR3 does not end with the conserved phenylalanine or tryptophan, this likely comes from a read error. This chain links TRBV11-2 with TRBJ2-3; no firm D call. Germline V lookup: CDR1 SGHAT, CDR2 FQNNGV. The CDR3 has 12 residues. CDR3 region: CASSLLDDTQYS. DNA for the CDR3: TGTGCTAGCAGCTTATTGGACGATACGCAGTATTCT.

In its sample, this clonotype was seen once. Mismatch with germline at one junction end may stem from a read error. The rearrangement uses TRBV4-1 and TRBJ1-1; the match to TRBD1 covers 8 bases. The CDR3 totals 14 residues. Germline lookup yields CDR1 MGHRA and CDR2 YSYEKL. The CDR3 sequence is CTSSPRQGNTGAFF. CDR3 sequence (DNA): TGCACCAGCAGCCCTAGACAGGGGAACACTGGAGCTTTCTTT.

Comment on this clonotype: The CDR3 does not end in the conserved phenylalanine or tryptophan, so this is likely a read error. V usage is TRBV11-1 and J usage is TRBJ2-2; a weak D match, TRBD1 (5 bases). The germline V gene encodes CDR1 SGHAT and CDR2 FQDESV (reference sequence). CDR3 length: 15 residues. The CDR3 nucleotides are TGTGCTAGCAGCCCAAGCCCACAGGCGACCGGGGAGCTGTTTTCT. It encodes CASSPSPQATGELFS.

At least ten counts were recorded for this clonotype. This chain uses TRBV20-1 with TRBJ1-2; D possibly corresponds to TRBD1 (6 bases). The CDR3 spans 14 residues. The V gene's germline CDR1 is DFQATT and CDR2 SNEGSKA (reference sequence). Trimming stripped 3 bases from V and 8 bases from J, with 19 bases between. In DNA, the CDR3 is TGCAGTGCTAGCCCCGGTGGGGGGGCTGGAGGCTACACCTTC. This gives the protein CSASPGGGAGGYTF.

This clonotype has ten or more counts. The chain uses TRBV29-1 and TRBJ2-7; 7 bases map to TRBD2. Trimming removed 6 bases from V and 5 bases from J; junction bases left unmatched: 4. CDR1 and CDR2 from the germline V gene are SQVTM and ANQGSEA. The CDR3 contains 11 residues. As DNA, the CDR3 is TGCAGCGTGGGGGAGGGGCACGAGCAGTACTTC. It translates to CSVGEGHEQYF.